The 32 T cell receptor beta chains given below trace back to one sample, sequenced in a study of T-cell memory formation after mild COVID-19. TCRdb re-called the 5' RACE reads through MiXCR, storing one row per CDR3 protein. Of roughly 550,000 distinct CDR3 sequences in the sample, around 20% were seen once. Sample: PBMCs or a T cell subset sorted from them (not recorded which). The receptors were gathered from an adult woman who had mild COVID-19 (a few samples of this study predate the infection). Cell type and time point are not known.

This clonotype was detected only a few times. The V and J genes are TRBV20-1 and TRBJ2-1; D call uncertain. The CDR3 contains 14 residues. Germline V CDR1 and CDR2: DFQATT, SNEGSKA (reference sequence). V was pared by 0 bases and J by 10 bases, with 16 bases between. CDR3 sequence: CSAREGGYLLEQFF. The CDR3 nucleotides read TGCAGTGCTAGAGAGGGTGGATACCTCTTAGAGCAGTTCTTC.

V gene TRBV18 combines with J gene TRBJ1-4; no clear D gene. This CDR3 contains 15 residues. Per the germline V gene, CDR1 is KGHSH and CDR2 is LQKENI. Trimming took 6 bases from V and 3 from J, leaving 14 bases between them. The CDR3 region is CASSLERAPNEKLFF. The CDR3 DNA sequence: TGTGCCAGCTCCCTGGAAAGGGCTCCTAATGAAAAACTGTTTTTT.

In this sample, this clonotype turned up a few times. The rearrangement uses TRBV12-3 or TRBV12-4 and TRBJ1-1; unclear D gene. This CDR3 has 15 amino acids. Trimming removed 1 base at V and 1 base at J, with 10 bases between. CDR3 residues: CASSLGAVWNTEAFF. For the CDR3, the DNA is TGTGCCAGCAGTTTAGGCGCGGTTTGGAACACTGAAGCTTTCTTT.

J is TRBJ2-3 and V is TRBV4-2, with D possibly matching TRBD2 (5 bases). This CDR3 spans 16 amino acids. With 0 bases removed from V and 5 bases from J, the gap between germline ends came to 15 bases. CDR1 is LGHNA, CDR2 YNFKEQ, per germline. The CDR3 sequence: CASSQEWPVGRDTQYF. The CDR3 DNA is TGTGCCAGCAGCCAAGAATGGCCCGTTGGGAGAGATACGCAGTATTTT.

The chain joins TRBV11-2 to TRBJ2-3; 12 nucleotides match TRBD2. Germline-derived CDR1 and CDR2 are SGHAT and FQNNGV. J lost 5 bases, V lost 0 bases, and 6 bases had no gene match. The CDR3 has 17 amino acids. CDR3: CASSLEPSGRAKDTQYF. DNA of the CDR3: TGTGCCAGCAGCTTAGAACCTAGCGGGAGGGCCAAAGATACGCAGTATTTT.

This clonotype occurred a few times. The V and J genes are TRBV5-1 and TRBJ2-5; 10 bases map to TRBD2. V lost 4 bases to trimming and J lost 6 bases; unmatched junction nucleotides: 6. The CDR3 totals 14 residues. From germline, CDR1 is SGHRS and CDR2 YFSETQ. CDR3 in DNA: TGCGCCAGCAGCCAGACTAGCGGGTTGAAGACCCAGTACTTC. It specifies CASSQTSGLKTQYF. Variable domain in full (rest from reference TRBV5-1 and TRBJ2-5): KAGVTQTPRYLIKTRGQQVTLSCSPISGHRSVSWYQQTPGQGLQFLFEYFSETQRNKGNFPGRFSGRQFSNSRSEMNVSTLELGDSALYLCASSQTSGLKTQYFGPGTRLLVL.

This chain joins TRBV24-1 and TRBJ2-6; 8 bases are a match to TRBD1. Germline V gene lookup returns CDR1 KGHDR and CDR2 SFDVKD. Losses at the gene ends were 11 bases for V and 1 base for J; bases not matched to a gene: 9. The CDR3 runs to 16 residues. The CDR3 coding sequence is TGTGCCATCGGGGGCAGGGGGCGTTCTGGGGCCAACGTCCTGACTTTC. Its translation is CAIGGRGRSGANVLTF.

The chain joins TRBV25-1 to TRBJ1-4, with no clear D. The CDR3 is 13 residues long. Germline assignment: CDR1 MGHDK and CDR2 SYGVNS. Deletions cut 4 bases from V and 4 bases from J, with 7 bases between. CDR3 sequence: CASSVRLNEKLFF. For the CDR3, the DNA is TGTGCCAGCAGTGTAAGGCTTAATGAAAAACTGTTTTTT.

This clonotype was counted ten times or more. The chain is built from TRBV7-2 and TRBJ2-2, with D perhaps matching TRBD2 (5 bases). The CDR3 extends over 14 amino acids. The ends were cut back, 5 bases at V and 1 base at J, with 8 bases in the middle. CDR1 and CDR2 (germline): SGHTA, FQGNSA. Here the CDR3 reads CASSETRNTGELFF. The CDR3 bases are TGTGCCAGCAGCGAAACTAGGAACACCGGGGAGCTGTTTTTT.

The J gene is TRBJ1-6, the V gene TRBV4-1; TRBD1 matches at 7 bases. V was pared by 6 bases and J by 8 bases, with 7 bases of the junction left unmatched. CDR1 and CDR2 (germline): MGHRA, YSYEKL. CDR3 length: 14 residues. The CDR3 sequence is CASRMTGSDSPLHF. CDR3 bases: TGCGCCAGCAGAATGACAGGGAGCGATTCACCCCTCCACTTT.

This clonotype was counted a few times. V gene TRBV2 combines with J gene TRBJ2-5; 7 bases agree with TRBD2. From germline, CDR1 is SNHLY and CDR2 FYNNEI. Germline trimming cut 10 bases from V and 5 bases from J; bases unmatched to any gene: 13. The CDR3 has 14 amino acids. For the CDR3, the DNA is TGTGCCAACCGACTAGCACTCATTGAGGAGACCCAGTACTTC. This sequence encodes CANRLALIEETQYF.

The CDR3 is CASSSRRTGLEGYTF. The DNA of the CDR3 is TGTGCCAGCAGCTCGCGGAGGACAGGGTTGGAGGGCTACACCTTC. This chain uses TRBV7-2 with TRBJ1-2; 8 bases match TRBD1. This CDR3 is built from 15 residues. CDR1 and CDR2 (germline): SGHTA, FQGNSA. The V gene end was trimmed by 4 bases and the J gene end by 8 bases; junction bases not matched to a gene: 12.

This clonotype was seen more than once but under ten times. The V gene is TRBV6-5, the J gene TRBJ2-7; D is perhaps TRBD2 (6 bases). CDR3 length: 14 residues. The ends were cut back, 5 bases at V and 11 bases at J, with 22 bases in the middle. Germline values: CDR1 MNHEY, CDR2 SVGAGI. DNA of the CDR3: TGTGCCAGCAGTCCTATAGCGGCCCTTGCTGGGGAGTACTTC. Translating gives CASSPIAALAGEYF.

This clonotype was detected ten times or more. The V and J genes are TRBV5-4 and TRBJ2-7, with TRBD1 matching over 9 bases. V was clipped by 0 bases and J by 3 bases; unmatched bases: 10. This CDR3 is 17 amino acids long. Looked up from germline, CDR1 is SGHNT and CDR2 is YYREEE (reference sequence). This CDR3 is CASSLGSWTGEYYEQYF. CDR3 sequence (DNA): TGTGCCAGCAGCTTGGGGTCCTGGACAGGGGAGTACTACGAGCAGTACTTC. The full variable domain, with the rest looked up from reference TRBV5-4 and TRBJ2-7, is ETGVTQSPTHLIKTRGQQVTLRCSSQSGHNTVSWYQQALGQGPQFIFQYYREEENGRGNFPPRFSGLQFPNYSSELNVNALELDDSALYLCASSLGSWTGEYYEQYFGPGTRLTVT.

The chain links TRBV5-1 to TRBJ2-6, with D possibly being TRBD1 or TRBD2 (6 bases each). Trimming cost V 4 bases and J 1 base, with 18 bases left between them. The CDR3 is 18 amino acids. Per the germline V gene, CDR1 is SGHRS and CDR2 is YFSETQ. The CDR3 loop reads CASSLVGGTLSGANVLTF. As DNA, the CDR3 is TGCGCCAGCAGCCTGGTAGGAGGGACACTGTCTGGGGCCAACGTCCTGACTTTC.

This clonotype was counted a single time. This chain uses TRBV10-3 with TRBJ1-1, with a tentative D call TRBD1 (5 bases). The V gene lost 0 bases and the J gene lost 4 bases, with 15 bases spanning the gap. Per the germline V gene, CDR1 is ENHRY and CDR2 is SYGVKD. This CDR3 is 16 amino acids long. CDR3 bases: TGTGCCATCAGTGAGTCGCCAGGGCAATCGGGCACTGAAGCTTTCTTT. It codes for CAISESPGQSGTEAFF.

The gene calls are TRBV4-2 and TRBJ2-3; TRBD2 aligns across 7 bases. The CDR3 extends over 19 amino acids. CDR1 is LGHNA and CDR2 is YNFKEQ in the germline V gene. V trimming: 1 base; J trimming: 4 bases; junction bases outside the gene matches: 17. CDR3 nucleotides: TGTGCCAGCAGCCAAGTTCGGCTAGCGGTCCTTAGGGGCTCAGATACGCAGTATTTT. Translated, it gives CASSQVRLAVLRGSDTQYF.

The CDR3 DNA is TGTGCCAGCACCGGAAAGGGGGTTCCCACCGGGGAGCTGTTTTTT. Protein: CASTGKGVPTGELFF. The chain combines TRBV9 with TRBJ2-2; the D gene is possibly TRBD1 (6 bases). The V end was cut by 6 bases, the J end by 4 bases, with 16 bases between. Germline CDR1 is SGDLS and CDR2 is YYNGEE. The CDR3 has 15 amino acids. The full variable domain, with the rest looked up from reference TRBV9 and TRBJ2-2, is DSGVTQTPKHLITATGQRVTLRCSPRSGDLSVYWYQQSLDQGLQFLIQYYNGEERAKGNILERFSAQQFPDLHSELNLSSLELGDSALYFCASTGKGVPTGELFFGEGSRLTVL.

This clonotype was found a few times. The gene calls are TRBV11-3 and TRBJ2-1; D might be TRBD1 (5 bases). CDR3 length equals 16 residues. Trimming left V 0 bases short and J 1 base short, with 10 bases between. Germline V gene sequence: CDR1 SGHNT, CDR2 YENEEA. The CDR3 spells CASSLDWAGSYNEQFF. CDR3 coding DNA: TGTGCCAGCAGCTTAGATTGGGCAGGGTCCTACAATGAGCAGTTCTTC.

The table lists this clonotype with many counts. The chain joins TRBV6-2 or TRBV6-3 to TRBJ2-7, with no clear D. CDR3 size: 12 residues. V was clipped by 6 bases and J by 2 bases, with 8 bases between them. Germline CDR1 MNHEY, CDR2 SVGEGT. Here the CDR3 reads CASRTVTYEQYF. The CDR3 region has the DNA TGTGCCAGCAGAACAGTTACCTACGAGCAGTACTTC.

This clonotype was counted a few times. This rearrangement joins TRBV29-1 to TRBJ1-1, with a weak D call TRBD1 (6 bases). Per the germline V gene, CDR1 is SQVTM and CDR2 is ANQGSEA. This CDR3 region has 11 residues. The germline V and J ends were trimmed by 7 bases and 5 bases, with 11 bases remaining between them. The CDR3 region has the DNA TGCAGCGACAGGGTGGGGACTGAAGCTTTCTTT. As protein: CSDRVGTEAFF.

The chain recombines TRBV7-9 with TRBJ2-5; the match to TRBD2 covers 9 bases. The CDR3 covers 16 residues. Trimming at V came to 1 base and at J to 3 bases, leaving 6 bases not matched to a gene. The germline gives CDR1 SEHNR, CDR2 FQNEAQ (reference sequence). The DNA for the CDR3 is TGTGCCAGCAGCTTAGTTCGTGCTAGCGGGGAAGAGACCCAGTACTTC. Translated: CASSLVRASGEETQYF.

The chain joins TRBV27 to TRBJ2-3; D gene ambiguous. The CDR3 sequence is 16 residues long. Germline V CDR1 and CDR2: MNHEY, SMNVEV (reference sequence). Trimming pared 7 bases from V and 2 bases from J, leaving 19 bases between. The CDR3 nucleotides read TGTGCCAGCACCCCCGCGATCGCCCTCGACACAGATACGCAGTATTTT. It is translated as CASTPAIALDTDTQYF.

This clonotype was observed a handful of times. The rearrangement links TRBV9 to TRBJ2-1; D gene ambiguous. This CDR3 is built from 15 residues. Trimming removed 0 bases at V and 5 bases at J, with 12 bases between. Looked up from germline, CDR1 is SGDLS and CDR2 is YYNGEE. CDR3 coding DNA: TGTGCCAGCAGCGTAGCGCAAACCGCCAACAATGAGCAGTTCTTC. Translation gives CASSVAQTANNEQFF.

In its sample, this clonotype was seen a few times. The chain recombines TRBV7-6 with TRBJ2-1, with 10 bases aligning to TRBD2. Trimming took 6 bases from V and 7 from J; bases not matched to a gene: 9. This CDR3 has 15 residues. Germline values: CDR1 SGHVS, CDR2 FNYEAQ. CDR3 loop: CASSETGLAQNEQFF. The CDR3 DNA reads as TGTGCCAGCAGTGAGACGGGACTAGCGCAGAATGAGCAGTTCTTC.

V usage is TRBV18 and J usage is TRBJ2-1; 9 bases line up with TRBD1. Germline-derived CDR1 and CDR2 are KGHSH and LQKENI. The CDR3 runs to 15 residues. V was clipped by 2 bases and J by 6 bases; unmatched bases: 5. CDR3 nucleotide sequence: TGTGCCAGCTCACCAGGGACAGGGAGGTCCAATGAGCAGTTCTTC. Translation: CASSPGTGRSNEQFF.

The V gene is TRBV3-1, the J gene TRBJ1-4; 8 positions match TRBD1. Germline CDR1 is LGHDT and CDR2 is YNNKEL (reference sequence). CDR3 size: 15 residues. The V gene end was trimmed by 3 bases and the J gene end by 3 bases; junction bases not matched to a gene: 3. The CDR3 loop is CASSHHRGSNEKLFF. The CDR3 DNA is TGTGCCAGCAGCCACCACAGGGGGTCTAATGAAAAACTGTTTTTT.

This clonotype was found a few times. The gene calls are TRBV20-1 and TRBJ2-7; weak D call: TRBD2 (6 bases). Germline CDR1 DFQATT, CDR2 SNEGSKA (reference sequence). Trimming removed 6 bases at V and 4 bases at J, with 19 bases between. This CDR3 region has 14 residues. The chain's CDR3 is CSAGSVAVRYEQYF. CDR3 sequence (DNA): TGCAGTGCCGGGTCGGTAGCGGTGCGTTACGAGCAGTACTTC.

The rearrangement joins TRBV16 to TRBJ2-7; 9 nucleotides agree with TRBD2. From germline, CDR1 is KGHSY and CDR2 FQNENV. This CDR3 has 18 amino acids. With V trimmed by 5 bases and J by 2 bases, 16 bases remained unmatched. CDR3 DNA: TGTGCCAGCAGCTCCCCCCCTAGCGGGATACCCCTCGCCTACGAGCAGTACTTC. Residues: CASSSPPSGIPLAYEQYF.

This rearrangement joins TRBV7-2 to TRBJ2-7; 8 bases line up with TRBD2. CDR3 length equals 16 residues. J gave up 1 base and V 3 bases, and 8 bases lay outside the gene matches. The germline gives CDR1 SGHTA, CDR2 FQGNSA. CDR3 sequence reads: CASSFTGRGISYEQYF. In DNA form, the CDR3 reads TGTGCCAGCAGCTTTACCGGGAGGGGGATTTCCTACGAGCAGTACTTC.

This clonotype was counted between two and nine times. The chain links TRBV7-2 to TRBJ2-1; D is possibly TRBD2 (6 bases). This CDR3 contains 14 residues. The V end was cut by 1 base, the J end by 10 bases, with 14 bases between. The germline CDR1 and CDR2 sequences are SGHTA and FQGNSA. The CDR3 is CASSLERWAGEQFF. DNA for the CDR3: TGTGCCAGCAGCTTAGAGCGATGGGCGGGAGAGCAGTTCTTC.

This clonotype has just a few counts. V is TRBV7-2 and J is TRBJ2-4; 8 positions match TRBD1. Losses at the gene ends were 5 bases for V and 7 bases for J; bases not matched to a gene: 7. Germline V gene lookup returns CDR1 SGHTA and CDR2 FQGNSA. The CDR3 has 14 amino acids. The CDR3 bases are TGTGCCAGCAGCCTCTCGACAGGGGTGAACATTCAGTACTTC. Amino acids: CASSLSTGVNIQYF.